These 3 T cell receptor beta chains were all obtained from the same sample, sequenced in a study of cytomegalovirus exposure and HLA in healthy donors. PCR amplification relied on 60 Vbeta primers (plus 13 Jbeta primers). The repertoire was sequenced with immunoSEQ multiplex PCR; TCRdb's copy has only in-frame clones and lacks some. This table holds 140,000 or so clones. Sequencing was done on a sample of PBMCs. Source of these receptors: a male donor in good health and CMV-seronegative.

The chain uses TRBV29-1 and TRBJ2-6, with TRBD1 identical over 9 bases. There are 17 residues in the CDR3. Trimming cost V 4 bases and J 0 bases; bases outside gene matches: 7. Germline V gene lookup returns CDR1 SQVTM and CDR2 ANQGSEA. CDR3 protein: CSVVDGTGSSGANVLTF. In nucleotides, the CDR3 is TGCAGCGTTGTGGATGGGACAGGGAGCTCTGGGGCCAACGTCCTGACTTTC.

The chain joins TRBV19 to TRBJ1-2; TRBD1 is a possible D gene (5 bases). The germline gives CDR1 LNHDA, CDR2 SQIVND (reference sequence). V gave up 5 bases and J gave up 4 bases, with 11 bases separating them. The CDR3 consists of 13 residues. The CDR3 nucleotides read TGTGCCAGTAGTGCAGGGATAGGCTATGGCTACACCTTC. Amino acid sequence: CASSAGIGYGYTF. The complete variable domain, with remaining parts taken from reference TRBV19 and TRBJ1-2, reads DGGITQSPKYLFRKEGQNVTLSCEQNLNHDAMYWYRQDPGQGLRLIYYSQIVNDFQKGDIAEGYSVSREKKESFPLTVTSAQKNPTAFYLCASSAGIGYGYTFGSGTRLTVV.

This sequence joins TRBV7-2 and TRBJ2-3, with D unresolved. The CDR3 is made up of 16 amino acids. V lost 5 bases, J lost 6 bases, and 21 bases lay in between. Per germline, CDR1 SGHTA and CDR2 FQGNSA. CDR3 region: CASSPTSLNRPDTQYF. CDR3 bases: TGTGCCAGCAGCCCCACTTCACTGAACCGTCCGGATACGCAGTATTTT.